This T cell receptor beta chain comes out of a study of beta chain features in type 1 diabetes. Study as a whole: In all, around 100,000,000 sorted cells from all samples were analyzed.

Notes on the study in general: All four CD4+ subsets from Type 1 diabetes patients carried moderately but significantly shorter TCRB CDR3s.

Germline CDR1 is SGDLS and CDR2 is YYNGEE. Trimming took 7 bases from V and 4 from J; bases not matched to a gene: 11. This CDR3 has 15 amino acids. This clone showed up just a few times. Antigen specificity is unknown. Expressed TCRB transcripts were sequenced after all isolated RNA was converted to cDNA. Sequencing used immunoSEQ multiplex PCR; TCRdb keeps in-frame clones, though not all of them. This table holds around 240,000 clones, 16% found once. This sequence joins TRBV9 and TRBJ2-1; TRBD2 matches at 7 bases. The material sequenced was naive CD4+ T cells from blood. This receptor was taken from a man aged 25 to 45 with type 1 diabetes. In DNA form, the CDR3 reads TGTGCCAGCGGCGGGACGGGAGGTCGATACAATGAGCAGTTCTTC. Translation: CASGGTGGRYNEQFF. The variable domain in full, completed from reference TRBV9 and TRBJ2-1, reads DSGVTQTPKHLITATGQRVTLRCSPRSGDLSVYWYQQSLDQGLQFLIQYYNGEERAKGNILERFSAQQFPDLHSELNLSSLELGDSALYFCASGGTGGRYNEQFFGPGTRLTVL.